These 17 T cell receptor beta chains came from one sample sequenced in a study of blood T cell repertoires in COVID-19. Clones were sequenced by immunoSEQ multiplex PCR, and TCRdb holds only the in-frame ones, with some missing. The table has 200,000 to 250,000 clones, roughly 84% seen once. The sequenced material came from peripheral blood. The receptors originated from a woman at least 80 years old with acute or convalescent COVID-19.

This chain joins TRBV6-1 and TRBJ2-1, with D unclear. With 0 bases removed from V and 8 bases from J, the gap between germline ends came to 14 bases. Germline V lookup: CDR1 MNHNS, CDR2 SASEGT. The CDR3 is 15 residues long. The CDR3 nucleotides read TGTGCCAGCAGTGAAGCCTCGACGGGTTCGGATGAGCAGTTCTTC. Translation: CASSEASTGSDEQFF.

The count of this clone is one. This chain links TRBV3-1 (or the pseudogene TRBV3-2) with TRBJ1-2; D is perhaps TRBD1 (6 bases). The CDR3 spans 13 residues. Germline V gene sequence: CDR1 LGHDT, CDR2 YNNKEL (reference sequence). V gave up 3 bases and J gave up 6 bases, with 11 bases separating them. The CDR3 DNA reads TGTGCCAGCAGCCAGGGGGGGGGCCATGGCTACACCTTC. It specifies CASSQGGGHGYTF.

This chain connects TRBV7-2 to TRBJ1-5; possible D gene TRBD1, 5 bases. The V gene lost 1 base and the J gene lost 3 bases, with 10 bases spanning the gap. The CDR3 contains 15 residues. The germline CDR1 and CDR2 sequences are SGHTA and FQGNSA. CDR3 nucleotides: TGTGCCAGCAGCTTAGGGCAGGGCAACAATCAGCCCCAGCATTTT. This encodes CASSLGQGNNQPQHF.

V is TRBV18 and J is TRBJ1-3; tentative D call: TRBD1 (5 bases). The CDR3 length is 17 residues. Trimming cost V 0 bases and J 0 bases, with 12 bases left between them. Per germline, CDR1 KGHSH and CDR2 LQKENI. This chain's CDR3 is CASSPPGRASSGNTIYF. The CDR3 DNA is TGTGCCAGCTCACCACCGGGCAGGGCTAGCTCTGGAAACACCATATATTTT.

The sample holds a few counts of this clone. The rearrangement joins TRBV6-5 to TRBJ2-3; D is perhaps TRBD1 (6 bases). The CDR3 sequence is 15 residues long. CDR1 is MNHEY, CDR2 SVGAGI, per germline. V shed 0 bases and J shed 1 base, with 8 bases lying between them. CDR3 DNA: TGTGCCAGCAGTTACTCGGACAGTCGCACAGATACGCAGTATTTT. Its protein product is CASSYSDSRTDTQYF.

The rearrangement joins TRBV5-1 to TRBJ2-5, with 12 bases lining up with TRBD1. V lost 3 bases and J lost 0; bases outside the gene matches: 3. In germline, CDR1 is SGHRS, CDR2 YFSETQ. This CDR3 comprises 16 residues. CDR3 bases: TGCGCCAGCAGCTCCGGGACAGGGGGCTACCAAGAGACCCAGTACTTC. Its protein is CASSSGTGGYQETQYF.

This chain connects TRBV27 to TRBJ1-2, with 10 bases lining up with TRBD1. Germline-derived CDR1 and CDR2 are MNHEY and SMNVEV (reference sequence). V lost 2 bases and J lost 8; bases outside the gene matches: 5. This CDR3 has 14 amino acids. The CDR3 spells CASSLRGTGDGYTF. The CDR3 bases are TGTGCCAGCAGTTTAAGGGGGACAGGGGACGGCTACACCTTC.

CDR3 sequence reads: CASSELLSGLATQYF. The CDR3 DNA sequence: TGTGCCAGCAGTGAACTATTATCGGGGTTGGCTACGCAGTATTTT. This chain links TRBV2 with TRBJ2-3, with a tentative D call TRBD2 (5 bases). Deletions cut 2 bases from V and 8 bases from J, with 17 bases between. The CDR3 is 15 amino acids. Germline V gives CDR1 SNHLY, CDR2 FYNNEI.

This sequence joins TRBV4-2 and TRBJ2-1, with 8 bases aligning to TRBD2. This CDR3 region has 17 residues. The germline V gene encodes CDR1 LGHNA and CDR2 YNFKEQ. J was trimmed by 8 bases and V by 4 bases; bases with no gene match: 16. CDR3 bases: TGTGCCAGCAGCCTCAGGGCCCGGGGGGGCCGGGGGGATGAGCAGTTCTTC. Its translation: CASSLRARGGRGDEQFF.

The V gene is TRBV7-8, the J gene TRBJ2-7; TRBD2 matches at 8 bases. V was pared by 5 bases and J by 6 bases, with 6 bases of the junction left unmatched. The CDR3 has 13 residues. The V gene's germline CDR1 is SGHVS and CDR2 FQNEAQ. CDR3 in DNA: TGTGCCAGCAGCGAGACGGCGGGAGGCGAGCAGTACTTC. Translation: CASSETAGGEQYF.

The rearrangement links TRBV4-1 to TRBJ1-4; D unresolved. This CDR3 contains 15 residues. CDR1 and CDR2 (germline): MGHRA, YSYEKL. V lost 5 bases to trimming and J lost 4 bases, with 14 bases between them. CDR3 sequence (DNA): TGCGCCAGCAGCTTAATGGCAGGTCATAATGAAAAACTGTTTTTT. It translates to CASSLMAGHNEKLFF.

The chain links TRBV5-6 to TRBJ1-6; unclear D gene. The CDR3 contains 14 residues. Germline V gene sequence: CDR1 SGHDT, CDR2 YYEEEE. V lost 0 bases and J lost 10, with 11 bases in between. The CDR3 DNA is TGTGCCAGCAGCTTGGCCCGGTTTTCATCACCCCTCCACTTT. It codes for CASSLARFSSPLHF.

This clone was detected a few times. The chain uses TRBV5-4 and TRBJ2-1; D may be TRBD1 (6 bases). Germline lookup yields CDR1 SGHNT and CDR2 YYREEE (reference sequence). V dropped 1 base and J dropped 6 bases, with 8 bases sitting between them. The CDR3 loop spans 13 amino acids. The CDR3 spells CASSLPQGNEQFF. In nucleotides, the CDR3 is TGTGCCAGCAGCTTGCCACAGGGCAATGAGCAGTTCTTC.

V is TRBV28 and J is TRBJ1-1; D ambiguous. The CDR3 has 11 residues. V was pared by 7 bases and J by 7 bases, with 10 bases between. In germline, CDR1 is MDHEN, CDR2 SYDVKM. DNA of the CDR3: TGTGCCAGCATTTCCACAGTTGAAGCTTTCTTT. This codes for CASISTVEAFF.

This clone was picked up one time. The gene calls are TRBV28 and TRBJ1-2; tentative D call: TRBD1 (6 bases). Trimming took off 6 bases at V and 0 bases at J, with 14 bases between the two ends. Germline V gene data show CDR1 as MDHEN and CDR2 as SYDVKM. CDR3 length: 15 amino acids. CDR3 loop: CASSTTDRSNYGYTF. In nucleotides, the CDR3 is TGTGCCAGCAGCACAACCGACAGGTCTAACTATGGCTACACCTTC.

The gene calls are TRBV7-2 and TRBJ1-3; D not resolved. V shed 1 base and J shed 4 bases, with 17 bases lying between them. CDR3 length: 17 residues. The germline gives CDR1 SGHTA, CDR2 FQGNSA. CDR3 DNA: TGTGCCAGCAGCTTAGTCACCGCCGGGCGGAGGGGAAACACCATATATTTT. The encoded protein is CASSLVTAGRRGNTIYF.

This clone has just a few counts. This CDR3 reads CASSLGELDTQYF. The CDR3 coding sequence is TGTGCCAGCAGTTTAGGGGAGTTGGATACGCAGTATTTT. This chain links TRBV12-3 or TRBV12-4 with TRBJ2-3; a weak D match, TRBD2 (5 bases). Trimming took 1 base from V and 6 from J, leaving 8 bases between them. CDR3 size: 13 residues.